The 2 T cell receptor beta chains below all came from one sample that was sequenced in a study of T-cell reconstitution after alpha-beta-depleted transplantation in children. Unique molecular identifiers were incorporated during preparation of the TCRbeta library. Via MiXCR, TCRdb re-called the PCR reads, giving one row per CDR3 protein. The table has over 400,000 distinct CDR3 sequences, around 12% seen once. The sequencing here drew on PBMCs from the stem cell graft donor, taken from the stem cell graft. The receptors were gathered from a human donor who donated a stem cell graft to a child with combined immunodeficiency.

The chain couples TRBV19 to TRBJ2-7; 7 nucleotides match TRBD1. Per germline, CDR1 LNHDA and CDR2 SQIVND (reference sequence). The CDR3 is made up of 14 amino acids. Losses at the gene ends were 3 bases for V and 0 bases for J; bases not matched to a gene: 2. CDR3: CASSMGQRSYEQYF. The CDR3 coding sequence is TGTGCCAGTAGTATGGGACAGCGCTCCTACGAGCAGTACTTC.

This clonotype was found a few times. The chain carries TRBV6-6 and TRBJ1-2; D is unresolved. The CDR3 has 12 residues. V was cut by 2 bases and J by 8 bases, with 9 bases left in between. Germline V gives CDR1 MNHNY, CDR2 SVGAGI (reference sequence). The chain's CDR3 is CASSYEGGGYTF. Here the CDR3 DNA reads TGTGCCAGCAGTTACGAGGGTGGCGGCTACACCTTC.